This TCR beta chain emerged from a study of T cell repertoires in cytomegalovirus infection. This clonotype was counted many times. TCRdb ran MiXCR on the reads and lists one entry per CDR3 protein. Among a few hundred thousand distinct CDR3 sequences, roughly 15% were seen once, and the ten largest hold about 10%. The germline V gene has CDR1 SGHDT and CDR2 YYEEEE. Trimming stripped 4 bases from V and 3 bases from J, with 14 bases between. There are 14 residues in the CDR3. The sample consisted of PBMCs. The clonotype comes from a human donor in good health (CMV status not recorded). Some clones in this sample may be carry-over from other donors' samples. V usage is TRBV5-6 and J usage is TRBJ2-7; D possibly corresponds to TRBD1 (6 bases). The chain's CDR3 is CASSKLRDIYEQYF. The CDR3, as DNA: TGTGCCAGCAGCAAACTACGGGACATCTACGAGCAGTACTTC.